Listed below are T cell receptor beta chains from one sample, sequenced in a study of T cells after somatic rescue of genetic block. TCRdb's copy holds only in-frame clones and misses some; the assay was immunoSEQ multiplex PCR. This repertoire shows 70,000 or so clones, 92% found once; its top ten account for around 3%. Source material: peripheral blood mononuclear cells (PBMCs). The receptors were gathered from a man in his forties or fifties. Each CDR3 is given without its conserved first and last residue. Part of the rows lack a size; the others show once, few, many or a class for expanded clones.

clone size,J gene,V gene,CDR3 protein
.,TRBJ2-1,TRBV16,ASAPGRNEQF
.,TRBJ1-1,TRBV10-3,AISRQENTEAF
.,TRBJ1-1,TRBV19,ASMGLGGTEAF
.,TRBJ1-6,TRBV4-2,ASSQDSRTYNSPLH
.,TRBJ2-1,TRBV4-1,ASSQSPIGTPPF
once,TRBJ2-1,TRBV5-1,ASSVSGTASYNEQF
once,TRBJ2-7,TRBV21-1,ASSKEWEGEVSYEQY
.,TRBJ2-1,TRBV28,ASIQGAGSYNEQF
.,TRBJ2-7,TRBV27,ASRIAGSSYYEQY
.,TRBJ2-1,TRBV28,ASIKDRVRYNEQF
.,TRBJ2-7,TRBV10-3,AIRRDGSSHEQY
.,TRBJ2-5,TRBV4-3,ASSLNSGRRETQY